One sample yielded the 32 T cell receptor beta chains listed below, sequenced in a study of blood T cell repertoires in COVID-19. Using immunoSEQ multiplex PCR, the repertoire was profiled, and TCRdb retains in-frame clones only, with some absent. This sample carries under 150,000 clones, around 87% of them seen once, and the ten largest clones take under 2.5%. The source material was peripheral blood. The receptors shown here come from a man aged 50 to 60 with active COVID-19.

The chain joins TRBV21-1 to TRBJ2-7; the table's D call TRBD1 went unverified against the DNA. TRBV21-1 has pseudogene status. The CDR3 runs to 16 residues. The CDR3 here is CASSPPKGHFNYEQYF. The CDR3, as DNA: TGTGCCAGCAGCCCCCCCAAGGGACATTTCAACTACGAGCAGTACTTC.

The CDR3 sequence: CASSYSRQGGYTF. The CDR3 coding sequence is TGTGCCAGCAGTTACTCGCGGCAGGGCGGCTACACCTTC. The genes are TRBV6-5 and TRBJ1-2; TRBD1 is a possible D gene (5 bases). V was clipped by 0 bases and J by 8 bases, with 10 bases between them. The CDR3 totals 13 residues. Germline lookup yields CDR1 MNHEY and CDR2 SVGAGI.

CDR3 amino acids: CASSPRWAPLYEQFF. Written as DNA, the CDR3 is TGTGCCAGCAGCCCCCGCTGGGCCCCTTTGTATGAGCAGTTCTTC. The V and J genes are TRBV7-2 and TRBJ2-1; no clear D gene. CDR1 and CDR2 (germline): SGHTA, FQGNSA. The CDR3 sequence is 15 residues long. The V end lost 5 bases, the J end lost 8 bases, and 19 bases lay between the germline ends.

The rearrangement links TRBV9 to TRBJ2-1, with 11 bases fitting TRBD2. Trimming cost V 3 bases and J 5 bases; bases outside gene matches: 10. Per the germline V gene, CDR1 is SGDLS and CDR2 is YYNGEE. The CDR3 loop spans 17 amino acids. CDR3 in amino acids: CASSGPHSGGANNEQFF. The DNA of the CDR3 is TGTGCCAGCAGCGGACCTCATAGCGGGGGGGCCAACAATGAGCAGTTCTTC.

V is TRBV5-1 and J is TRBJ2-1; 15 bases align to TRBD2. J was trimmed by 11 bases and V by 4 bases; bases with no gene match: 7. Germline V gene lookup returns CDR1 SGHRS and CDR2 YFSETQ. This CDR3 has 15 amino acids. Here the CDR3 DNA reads TGCGCCAGCAGCCCAGGGACTAGCGGGGGGCCCCAGCAGTTCTTC. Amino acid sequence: CASSPGTSGGPQQFF.

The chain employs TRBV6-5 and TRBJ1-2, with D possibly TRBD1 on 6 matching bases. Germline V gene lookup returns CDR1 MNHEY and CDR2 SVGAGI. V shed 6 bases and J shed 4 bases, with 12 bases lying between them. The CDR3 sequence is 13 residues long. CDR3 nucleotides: TGTGCCAGCAGGAAAAGGGGGTTCTATGGCTACACCTTC. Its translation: CASRKRGFYGYTF.

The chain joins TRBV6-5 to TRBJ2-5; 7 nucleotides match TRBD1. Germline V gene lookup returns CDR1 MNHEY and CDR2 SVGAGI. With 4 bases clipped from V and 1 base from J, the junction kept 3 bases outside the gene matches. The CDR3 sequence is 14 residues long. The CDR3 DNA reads TGTGCCAGCAGTTTGACAGGGATCCAAGAGACCCAGTACTTC. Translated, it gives CASSLTGIQETQYF.

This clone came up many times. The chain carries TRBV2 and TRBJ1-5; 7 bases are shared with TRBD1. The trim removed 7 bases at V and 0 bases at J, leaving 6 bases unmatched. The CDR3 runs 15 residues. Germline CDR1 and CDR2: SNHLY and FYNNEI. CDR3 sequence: CASIRDRTSNQPQHF. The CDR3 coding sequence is TGTGCCAGCATACGGGACAGAACTAGCAATCAGCCCCAGCATTTT.

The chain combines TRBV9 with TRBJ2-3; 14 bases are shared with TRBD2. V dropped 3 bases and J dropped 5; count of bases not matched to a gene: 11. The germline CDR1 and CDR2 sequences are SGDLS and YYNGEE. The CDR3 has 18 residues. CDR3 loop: CASSAGLAGGQLRDTQYF. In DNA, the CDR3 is TGTGCCAGCAGCGCCGGACTAGCGGGGGGTCAATTAAGAGATACGCAGTATTTT.

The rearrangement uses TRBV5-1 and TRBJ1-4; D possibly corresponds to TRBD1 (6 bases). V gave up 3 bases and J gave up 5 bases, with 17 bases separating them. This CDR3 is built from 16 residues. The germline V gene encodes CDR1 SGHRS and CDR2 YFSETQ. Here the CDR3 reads CASSSTTGSGNEKLFF. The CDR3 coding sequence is TGCGCCAGCAGCTCTACTACAGGGTCGGGCAATGAAAAACTGTTTTTT.

The CDR3 DNA follows: TGTGCCAGCAGCCCCCGTCCCAGGGCCGAAGCTTTCTTT. This sequence encodes CASSPRPRAEAFF. The V gene is TRBV11-2, the J gene TRBJ1-1, with D possibly TRBD1 on 5 matching bases. Germline CDR1 is SGHAT and CDR2 is FQNNGV. V was clipped by 5 bases and J by 8 bases, with 15 bases between them. The CDR3 sequence is 13 residues long.

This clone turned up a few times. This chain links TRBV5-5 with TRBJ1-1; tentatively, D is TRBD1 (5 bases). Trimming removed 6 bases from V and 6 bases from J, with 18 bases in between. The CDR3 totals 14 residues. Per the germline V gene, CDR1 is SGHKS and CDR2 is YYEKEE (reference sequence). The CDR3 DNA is TGTGCCAGCACGGCCGGAGGGGTAGGTCCTGAAGCTTTCTTT. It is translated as CASTAGGVGPEAFF.

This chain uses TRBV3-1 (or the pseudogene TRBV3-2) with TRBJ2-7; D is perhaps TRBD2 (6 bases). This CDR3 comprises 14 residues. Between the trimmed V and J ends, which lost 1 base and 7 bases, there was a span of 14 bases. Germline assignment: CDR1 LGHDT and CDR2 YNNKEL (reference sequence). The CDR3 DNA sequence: TGTGCCAGCAGCCAAGCCGGGAGCTCGGGGGAGCAGTACTTC. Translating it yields CASSQAGSSGEQYF.

The CDR3 reads CASSLAQGKTF. The CDR3 DNA follows: TGTGCCAGCAGCTTGGCACAGGGCAAGACCTTC. V is TRBV5-5 and J is TRBJ1-2; TRBD1 is a possible D gene (6 bases). V was clipped by 0 bases and J by 14 bases, with 11 bases between them. This CDR3 has 11 residues. Germline V lookup: CDR1 SGHKS, CDR2 YYEKEE (reference sequence).

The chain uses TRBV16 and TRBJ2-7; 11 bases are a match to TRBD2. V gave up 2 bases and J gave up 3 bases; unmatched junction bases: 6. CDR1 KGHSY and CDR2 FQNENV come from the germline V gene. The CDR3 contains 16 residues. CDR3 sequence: CASSQLGTSGIYEQYF. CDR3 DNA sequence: TGTGCCAGCAGCCAACTGGGGACTAGCGGAATCTACGAGCAGTACTTC.

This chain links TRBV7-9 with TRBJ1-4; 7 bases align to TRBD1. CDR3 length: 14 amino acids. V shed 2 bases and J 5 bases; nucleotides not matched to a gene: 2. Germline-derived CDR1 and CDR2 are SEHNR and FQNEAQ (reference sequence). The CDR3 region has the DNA TGTGCCAGCAGCTTACCACAGGGGAATGAAAAACTGTTTTTT. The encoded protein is CASSLPQGNEKLFF. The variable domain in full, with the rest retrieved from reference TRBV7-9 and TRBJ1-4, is DTGVSQNPRHKITKRGQNVTFRCDPISEHNRLYWYRQTLGQGPEFLTYFQNEAQLEKSRLLSDRFSAERPKGSFSTLEIQRTEQGDSAMYLCASSLPQGNEKLFFGSGTQLSVL.

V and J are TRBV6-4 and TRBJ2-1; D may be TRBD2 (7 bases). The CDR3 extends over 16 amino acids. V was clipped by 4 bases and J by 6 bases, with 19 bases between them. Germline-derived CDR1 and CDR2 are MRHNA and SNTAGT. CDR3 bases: TGTGCCAGCAGTGCGTTAGAGGGGGGGGCCACCAATGAGCAGTTCTTC. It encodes CASSALEGGATNEQFF.

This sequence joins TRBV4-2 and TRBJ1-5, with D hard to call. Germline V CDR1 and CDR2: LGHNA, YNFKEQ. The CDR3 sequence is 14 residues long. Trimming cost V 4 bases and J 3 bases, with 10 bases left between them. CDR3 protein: CASSPGEANQPQHF. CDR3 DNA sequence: TGTGCCAGCAGCCCGGGAGAGGCCAATCAGCCCCAGCATTTT.

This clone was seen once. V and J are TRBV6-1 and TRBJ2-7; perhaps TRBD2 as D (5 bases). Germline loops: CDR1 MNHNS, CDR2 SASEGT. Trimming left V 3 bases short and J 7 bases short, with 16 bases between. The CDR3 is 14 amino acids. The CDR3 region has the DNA TGTGCCAGCAGTGAGGAGCGGTGGAAAGTGGAGCAGTACTTC. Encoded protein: CASSEERWKVEQYF.

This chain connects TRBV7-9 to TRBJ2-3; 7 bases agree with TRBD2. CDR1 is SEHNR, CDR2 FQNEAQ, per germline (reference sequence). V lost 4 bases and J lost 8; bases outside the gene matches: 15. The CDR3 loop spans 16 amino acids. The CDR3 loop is CASSSVGGVTEVTQYF. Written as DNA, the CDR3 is TGTGCCAGCAGCTCAGTGGGGGGGGTCACAGAGGTTACGCAGTATTTT.

The CDR3 DNA reads TGTGCCAGCAGTTGGACAGCGGACTATGGCTACACCTTC. Amino acid sequence: CASSWTADYGYTF. The chain recombines TRBV6-5 with TRBJ1-2, with a tentative D call TRBD1 (6 bases). V lost 4 bases, J lost 3 bases, and 9 bases lay in between. CDR1 and CDR2 (germline): MNHEY, SVGAGI. The length of the CDR3 is 13 residues.

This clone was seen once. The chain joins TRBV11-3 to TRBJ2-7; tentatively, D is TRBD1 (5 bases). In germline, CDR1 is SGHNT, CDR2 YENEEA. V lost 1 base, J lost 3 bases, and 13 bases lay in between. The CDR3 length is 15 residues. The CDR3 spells CASSLGPQGFYEQYF. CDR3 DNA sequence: TGTGCCAGCAGCTTAGGACCGCAGGGCTTCTACGAGCAGTACTTC.

CDR3 amino acids: CASWPYGAVSGNEQFF. The CDR3 DNA sequence: TGTGCCAGCTGGCCATATGGAGCCGTTAGCGGCAATGAGCAGTTCTTC. The rearrangement links TRBV7-2 to TRBJ2-1; possible D gene TRBD2, 6 bases. Germline V lookup: CDR1 SGHTA, CDR2 FQGNSA. Trimming removed 8 bases from V and 6 bases from J, with 23 bases in between. This CDR3 is 16 amino acids long.

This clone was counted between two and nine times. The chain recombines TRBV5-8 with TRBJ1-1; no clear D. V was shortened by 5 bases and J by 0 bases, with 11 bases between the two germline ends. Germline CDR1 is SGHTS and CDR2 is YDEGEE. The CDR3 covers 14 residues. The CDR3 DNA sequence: TGTGCCAGCAGAAGCGGCAGGTTGAACACTGAAGCTTTCTTT. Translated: CASRSGRLNTEAFF.

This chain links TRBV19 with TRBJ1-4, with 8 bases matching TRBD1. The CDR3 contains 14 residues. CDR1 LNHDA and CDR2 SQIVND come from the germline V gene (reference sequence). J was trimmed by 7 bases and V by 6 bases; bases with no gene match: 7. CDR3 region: CASSDQGAGEKLFF. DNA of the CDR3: TGTGCCAGTAGCGATCAGGGGGCAGGTGAAAAACTGTTTTTT.

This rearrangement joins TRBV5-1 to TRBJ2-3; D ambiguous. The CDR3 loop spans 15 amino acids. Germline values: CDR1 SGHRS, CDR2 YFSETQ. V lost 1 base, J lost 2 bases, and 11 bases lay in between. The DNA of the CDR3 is TGCGCCAGCAGCTTGCAGGCGACCGTCACAGATACGCAGTATTTT. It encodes CASSLQATVTDTQYF.

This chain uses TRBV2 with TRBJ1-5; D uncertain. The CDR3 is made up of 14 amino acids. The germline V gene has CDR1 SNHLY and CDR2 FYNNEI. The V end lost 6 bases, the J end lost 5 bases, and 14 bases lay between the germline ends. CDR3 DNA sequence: TGTGCCAGCAGGAACAGCGGCCGGGATCAGCCCCAGCATTTT. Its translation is CASRNSGRDQPQHF.

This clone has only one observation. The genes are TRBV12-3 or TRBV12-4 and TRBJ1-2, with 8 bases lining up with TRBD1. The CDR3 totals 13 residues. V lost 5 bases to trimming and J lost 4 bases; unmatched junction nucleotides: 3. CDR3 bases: TGTGCCAGCAGTCGTGACAGGGGCTATGGCTACACCTTC. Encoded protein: CASSRDRGYGYTF.

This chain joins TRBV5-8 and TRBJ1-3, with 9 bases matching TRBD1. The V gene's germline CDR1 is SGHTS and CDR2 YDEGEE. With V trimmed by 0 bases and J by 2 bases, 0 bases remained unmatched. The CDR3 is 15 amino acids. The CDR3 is CASSLGDRAGNTIYF. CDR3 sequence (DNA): TGTGCCAGCAGCTTGGGGGACAGGGCTGGAAACACCATATATTTT.

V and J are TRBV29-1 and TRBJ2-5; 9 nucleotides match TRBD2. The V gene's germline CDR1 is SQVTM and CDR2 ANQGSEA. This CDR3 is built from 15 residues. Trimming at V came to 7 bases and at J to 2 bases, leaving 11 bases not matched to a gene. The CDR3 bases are TGCAGCGCCAGTCGAAGCGGGGGGCTACAAGAGACCCAGTACTTC. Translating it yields CSASRSGGLQETQYF.

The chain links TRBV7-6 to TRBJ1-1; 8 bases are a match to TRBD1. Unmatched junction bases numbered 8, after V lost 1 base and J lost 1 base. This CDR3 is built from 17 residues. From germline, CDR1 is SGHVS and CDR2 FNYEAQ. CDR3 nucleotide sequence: TGTGCCAGCAGCTTAGGAACAGGGGGAATCTGGAACACTGAAGCTTTCTTT. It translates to CASSLGTGGIWNTEAFF. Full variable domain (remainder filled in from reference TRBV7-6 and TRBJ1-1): GAGVSQSPRYKVTKRGQDVALRCDPISGHVSLYWYRQALGQGPEFLTYFNYEAQQDKSGLPNDRFSAERPEGSISTLTIQRTEQRDSAMYRCASSLGTGGIWNTEAFFGQGTRLTVV.

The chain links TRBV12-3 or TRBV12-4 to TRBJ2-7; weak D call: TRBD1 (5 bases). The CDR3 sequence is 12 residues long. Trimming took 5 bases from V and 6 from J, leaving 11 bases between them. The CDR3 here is CASSLAGREQYF. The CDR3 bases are TGTGCCAGCAGTCTCGCAGGGCGCGAGCAGTACTTC.